This TCR beta chain is drawn from a study of blood T cell repertoires in COVID-19. Produced via immunoSEQ multiplex PCR; TCRdb's table is partial and in-frame only. This table holds more than 200,000 clones, roughly nine tenths found once. The TCR sequence derives from a woman aged 45-60 years with acute or convalescent COVID-19. Sequencing used peripheral blood.

CDR3 coding DNA: TGTGCCAGTAGTGAGGCAGGGCTGAACACTGAAGCTTTCTTT. Residues: CASSEAGLNTEAFF. The V and J genes are TRBV19 and TRBJ1-1, with a weak D call TRBD1 (5 bases). Trimming pared 5 bases from V and 0 bases from J, leaving 10 bases between. This CDR3 spans 14 amino acids. CDR1 is LNHDA, CDR2 SQIVND, per germline (reference sequence).